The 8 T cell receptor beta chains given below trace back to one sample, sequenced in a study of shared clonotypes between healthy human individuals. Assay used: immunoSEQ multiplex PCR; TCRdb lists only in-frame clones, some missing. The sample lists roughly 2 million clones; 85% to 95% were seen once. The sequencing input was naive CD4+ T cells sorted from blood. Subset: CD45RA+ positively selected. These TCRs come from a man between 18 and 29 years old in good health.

The CDR3 DNA reads TGTGCCAGCGGGCCCCGGGGACTCCCAAACGCTGAAGCTTTCTTT. The encoded protein is CASGPRGLPNAEAFF. The rearrangement uses TRBV6-1 and TRBJ1-1, with TRBD1 as a possible D gene (5 bases). CDR1 and CDR2 (germline): MNHNS, SASEGT. CDR3 length: 15 residues. V was trimmed by 8 bases and J by 6 bases, leaving 22 bases between them.

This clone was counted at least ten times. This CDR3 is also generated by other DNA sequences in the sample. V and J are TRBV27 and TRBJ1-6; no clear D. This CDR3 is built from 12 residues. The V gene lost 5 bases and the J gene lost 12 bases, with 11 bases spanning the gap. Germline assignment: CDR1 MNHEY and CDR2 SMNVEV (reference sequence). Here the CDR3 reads CASSLFPGPLHF. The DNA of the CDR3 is TGTGCCAGCAGTCTATTCCCAGGACCCCTCCACTTT.

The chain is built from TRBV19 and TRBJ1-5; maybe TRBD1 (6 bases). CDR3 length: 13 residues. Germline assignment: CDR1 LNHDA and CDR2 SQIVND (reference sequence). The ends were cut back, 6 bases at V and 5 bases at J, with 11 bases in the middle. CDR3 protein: CASRDRGDQPQHF. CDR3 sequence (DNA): TGTGCCAGTAGGGATAGGGGGGATCAGCCCCAGCATTTT.

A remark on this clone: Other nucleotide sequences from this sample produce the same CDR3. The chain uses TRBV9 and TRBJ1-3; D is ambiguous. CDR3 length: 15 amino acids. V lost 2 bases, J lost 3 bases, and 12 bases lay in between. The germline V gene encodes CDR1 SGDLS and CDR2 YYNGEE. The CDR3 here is CASSVLGGSGNTIYF. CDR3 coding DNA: TGTGCCAGCAGCGTCCTGGGAGGAAGTGGAAACACCATATATTTT.

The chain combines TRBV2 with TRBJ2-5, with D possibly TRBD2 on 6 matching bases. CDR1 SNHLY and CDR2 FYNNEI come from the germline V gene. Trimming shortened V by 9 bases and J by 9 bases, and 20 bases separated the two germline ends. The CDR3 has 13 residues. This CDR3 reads CASAGTGVVAQYF. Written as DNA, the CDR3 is TGTGCCAGTGCCGGGACGGGGGTGGTGGCCCAGTACTTC. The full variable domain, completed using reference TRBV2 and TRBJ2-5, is EPEVTQTPSHQVTQMGQEVILRCVPISNHLYFYWYRQILGQKVEFLVSFYNNEISEKSEIFDDQFSVERPDGSNFTLKIRSTKLEDSAMYFCASAGTGVVAQYFGPGTRLLVL.

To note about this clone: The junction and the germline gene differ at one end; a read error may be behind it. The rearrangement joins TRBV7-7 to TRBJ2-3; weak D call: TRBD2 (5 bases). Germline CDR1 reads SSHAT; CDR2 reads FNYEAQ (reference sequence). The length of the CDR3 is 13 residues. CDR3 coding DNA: TGTGCTAGCAGTCAAGCGGTCACAGATACGCAGTATTTT. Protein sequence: CASSQAVTDTQYF.

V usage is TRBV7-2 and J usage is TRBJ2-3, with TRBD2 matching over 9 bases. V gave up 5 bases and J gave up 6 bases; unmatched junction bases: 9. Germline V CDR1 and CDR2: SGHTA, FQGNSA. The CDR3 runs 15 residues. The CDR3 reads CASSNRTGTSDTQYF. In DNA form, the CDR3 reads TGTGCCAGCAGCAACAGAACCGGGACTAGCGATACGCAGTATTTT.

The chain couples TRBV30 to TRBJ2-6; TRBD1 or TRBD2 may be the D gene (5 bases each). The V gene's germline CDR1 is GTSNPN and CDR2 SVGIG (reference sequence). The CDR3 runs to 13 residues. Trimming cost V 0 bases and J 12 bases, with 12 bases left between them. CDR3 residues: CAWSVQRGVVLTF. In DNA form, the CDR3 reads TGTGCCTGGAGTGTACAGAGGGGCGTCGTCCTGACTTTC.